Detailed here is one T cell receptor beta chain. Its antigen is not yet known. It has no much larger one-base neighbor in the sample; base qualities were not kept. The data were obtained in a study of human T cells and chemical hapten exposure (dated by TCRdb to about 2021). Regarding the complete study: For sensitization, 2% DPC in acetone was applied to a 2 cm by 2 cm area of upper inner arm skin. Throughout the study period of roughly 24 weeks, patients also received therapeutic DPC doses to the scalp every week. Patch testing was performed on the upper back with Finn chambers containing 0.01% DPC, and the patch tests were scored after 6 days according to International Contact Dermatitis Research Group standards. The mostly female patient cohort included alopecia areata with under or over 50% scalp involvement, alopecia totalis and alopecia universalis. Libraries were pooled for sequencing, and per-sample TCR yields varied mainly because of small differences in library volumes within the pool. In alopecia patients, the study followed how the peripheral blood TCR repertoire changed in vivo over primary and secondary sensitization to diphenylcyclopropenone (DPC), a hapten. Patient blood was sampled pre-sensitization (week 0) and at 2, 6 and about 24 weeks after DPC sensitization. Twenty-nine alopecia patients gave blood for TCR sequencing at one to four time points (pre-sensitization, 2, 6 and 24 weeks).

The investigation overall reported the following: Repeated subsampling changed both the strength of the expansion versus patch-test correlation and the threshold at which the correlation became significant. Significantly more large CDR3 similarity clusters were formed by expanded TCRs than by pre-sensitization or healthy control sets, consistent with antigen-driven responses. Because every patient had alopecia, a presumed autoimmune disease, the patients' immune response might differ from that of healthy individuals. Patch test score was positively correlated with the number of PT1 expanded TCRs, with significance at thresholds 8, 16 and 32 but not at 4. DPC sensitization did not change the number of TCRs with a frequency above 1 in 1000, and there was no evidence of changes in global repertoire structure.

According to the study, the label for this sample's time point signals: patch test 2, 6 weeks after DPC sensitization. Read against the paper, the sample's treatment or condition label means: therapeutic diphenylcyclopropenone sensitization with weekly scalp DPC. At each patch-test visit, blood was drawn before the patch test was applied. To be eligible, patients had to be aged 18 to 70, diagnosed with alopecia and judged suitable for DPC therapy, while pregnant patients were excluded. Total RNA was isolated from unfractionated whole blood collected in Tempus Blood RNA tubes. The library was generated by RACE. Sequencer: NextSeq 500. During library preparation, unique molecular identifiers were attached to individual cDNA molecules so that TCRs could be counted in a quantitative, reproducible way. Both TCR alpha and TCR beta chains were sequenced from each blood RNA sample. The authors' analysis ran thus. A median of around 96,000 TCRs per sample was observed, with a range of about 23,224 to 700,000. V, J and CDR3 annotation of the TCR reads was carried out using the Decombinator software suite. Every sample was subsampled to the same number of TCRs (28,000) for the PS versus PT1 abundance plots. TCRs were defined as expanded if absent before sensitization and observed at least eight times at the 2-week time point. The raw public reads went through TCRdb reprocessing: fastp at Q25, MiXCR clone calling, in-frame beta chains kept. Here each entry gathers all rows of one CDR3 protein and keeps the most common genes and DNA. For this entry, the V and J calls and clone size follow TCRdb and not the study's own pipeline. The table for this sample lists 75,000 to 90,000 distinct CDR3 sequences; 10% of them were counted only once. The top ten hold approximately 4.7% of the sample.

Between the V and J ends, shortened by 5 bases and 1 base respectively, the junction contains 14 bases. CDR1 and CDR2 are read off the germline V gene (reference sequence) as DFQATT and SNEGSKA. Spanning cysteine to phenylalanine, the CDR3 consists of 15 amino acids. The retained sequence is limited to the CDR3, 45 bases, with the frame set at the first base. Rearrangement joined TRBV20-1 to TRBJ2-2, with the D gene not clear enough to name. Sequencing used whole blood, obtained in connection with sensitization to the hapten diphenylcyclopropenone (DPC). The receptor's source is a woman between 45 and 60 years old with alopecia areata. Some clones in this sample may be carry-over from other donors' samples. DNA sequence: TGCAGTGCTGCGCTAGGATTGAGGAACACCGGGGAGCTGTTTTTT. Its amino acids are CSAALGLRNTGELFF.